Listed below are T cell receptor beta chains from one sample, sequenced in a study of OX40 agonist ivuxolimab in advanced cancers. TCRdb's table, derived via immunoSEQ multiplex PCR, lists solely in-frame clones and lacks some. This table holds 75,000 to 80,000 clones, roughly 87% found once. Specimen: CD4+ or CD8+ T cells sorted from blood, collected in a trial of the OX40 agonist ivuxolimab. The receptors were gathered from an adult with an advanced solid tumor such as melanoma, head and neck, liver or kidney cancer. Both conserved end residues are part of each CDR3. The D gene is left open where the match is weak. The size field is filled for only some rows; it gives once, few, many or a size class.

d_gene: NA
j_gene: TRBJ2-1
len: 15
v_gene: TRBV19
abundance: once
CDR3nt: TGTGCCAGTAGTATAGCTACCCTTTCTGAGCGGGAGCAGTTCTTC
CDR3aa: CASSIATLSEREQFF

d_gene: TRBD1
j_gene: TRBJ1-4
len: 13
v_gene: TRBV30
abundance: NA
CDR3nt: TGTGCCTGGCAAGGGGACAGTAATGAAAAACTGTTTTTT
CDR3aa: CAWQGDSNEKLFF

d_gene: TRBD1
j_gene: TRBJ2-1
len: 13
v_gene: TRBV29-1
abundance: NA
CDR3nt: TGCAGCGTTCACAGGGGTAGGGACAATGAGCAGTTCTTC
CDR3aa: CSVHRGRDNEQFF

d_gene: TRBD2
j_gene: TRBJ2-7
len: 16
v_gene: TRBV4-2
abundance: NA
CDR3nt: TGTGCCAGCAGCCAAGATCCTCAGGGACTAGCGGGCGAGCAGTACTTC
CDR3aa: CASSQDPQGLAGEQYF

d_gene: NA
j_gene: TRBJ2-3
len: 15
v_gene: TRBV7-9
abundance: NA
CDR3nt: TGTGCCAGCAGCTTATCAAGGGACTCTGGGAATACGCAGTATTTT
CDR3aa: CASSLSRDSGNTQYF

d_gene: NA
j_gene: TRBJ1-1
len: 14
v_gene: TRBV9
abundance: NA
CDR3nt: TGTGCCAGCAGCGTAGAGGCATTGAACACTGAAGCTTTCTTT
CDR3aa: CASSVEALNTEAFF

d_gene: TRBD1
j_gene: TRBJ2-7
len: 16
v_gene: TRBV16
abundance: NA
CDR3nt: TGTGCCAGCAGCCATTCACCCGGGACAGTAGTCTACGAGCAGTACTTC
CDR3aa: CASSHSPGTVVYEQYF

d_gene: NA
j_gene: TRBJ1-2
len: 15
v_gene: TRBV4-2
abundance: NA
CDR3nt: TGTGCCAGCAGCCAAGAGGGGACAATGGGCTATGGCTACACCTTC
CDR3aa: CASSQEGTMGYGYTF

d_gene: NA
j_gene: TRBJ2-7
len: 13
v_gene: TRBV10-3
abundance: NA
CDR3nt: TGTGCCATCGGTCCTAGAGGGACCTACGAGCAGTACTTC
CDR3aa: CAIGPRGTYEQYF

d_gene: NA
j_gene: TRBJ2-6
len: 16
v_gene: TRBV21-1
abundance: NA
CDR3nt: TGTGCCAGCAGCAAAGAGGGGAAAAGTGGGGCCAACGTCCTGACTTTC
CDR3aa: CASSKEGKSGANVLTF

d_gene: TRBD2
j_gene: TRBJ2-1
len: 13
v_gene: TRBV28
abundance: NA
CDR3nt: TGTGCCAGCGGCTACGGGGGGGCGAAGGAGCAGTTCTTC
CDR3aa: CASGYGGAKEQFF

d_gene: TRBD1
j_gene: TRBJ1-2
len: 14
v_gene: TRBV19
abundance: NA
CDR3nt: TGTGCCAGTAGTCCCAGGGGGCTGAACTATGGCTACACCTTC
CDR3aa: CASSPRGLNYGYTF

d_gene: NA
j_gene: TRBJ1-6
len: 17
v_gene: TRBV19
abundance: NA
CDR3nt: TGTGCCAGTAGTACAACCAGGGCAGGCATTAGGAATTCACCCCTCCACTTT
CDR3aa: CASSTTRAGIRNSPLHF

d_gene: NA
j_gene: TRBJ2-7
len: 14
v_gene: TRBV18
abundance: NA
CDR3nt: TGTGCCAGCTCCCGGGTGGGACAAACGAACGAGCAGTACTTC
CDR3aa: CASSRVGQTNEQYF

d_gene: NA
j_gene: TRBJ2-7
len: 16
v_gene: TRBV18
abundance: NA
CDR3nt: TGTGCCAGCTCACCATATCTAAGGGCACCCAGCTACGAGCAGTACTTC
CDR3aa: CASSPYLRAPSYEQYF

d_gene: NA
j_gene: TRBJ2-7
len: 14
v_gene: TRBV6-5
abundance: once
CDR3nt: TGTGCCAGCACCGGTAGAACAGTCCCCTACGAGCAGTACTTC
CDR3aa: CASTGRTVPYEQYF

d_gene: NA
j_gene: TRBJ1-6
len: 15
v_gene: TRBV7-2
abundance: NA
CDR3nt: TGTGCCAGCAGTTCTAGCGGGGTGAGGATTTCACCCCTCCACTTT
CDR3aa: CASSSSGVRISPLHF

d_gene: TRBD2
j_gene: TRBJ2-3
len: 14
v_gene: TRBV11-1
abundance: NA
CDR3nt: TGTGCCACAATGGCGGGGGGATACACAGATACGCAGTATTTT
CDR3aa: CATMAGGYTDTQYF

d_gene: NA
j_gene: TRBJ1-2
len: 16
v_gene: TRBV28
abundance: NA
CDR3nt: TGTGCCAGCAGTTTAAGTGGCAGTACCCGGTATTATGGCTACACCTTC
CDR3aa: CASSLSGSTRYYGYTF

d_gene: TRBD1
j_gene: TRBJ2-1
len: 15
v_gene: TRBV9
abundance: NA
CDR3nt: TGTGCCAGCAGCCCTGTGGGACAGGCTAACAATGAGCAGTTCTTC
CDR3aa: CASSPVGQANNEQFF

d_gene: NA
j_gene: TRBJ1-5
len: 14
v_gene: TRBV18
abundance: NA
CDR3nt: TGTGCCAGCTCAACGGACAGCGACAATCAGCCCCAGCATTTT
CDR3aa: CASSTDSDNQPQHF

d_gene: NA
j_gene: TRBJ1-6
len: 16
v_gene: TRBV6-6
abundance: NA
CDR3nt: TGTGCCAGCAGTTCCACAGAGAGCTCCTATAATTCACCCCTCCACTTT
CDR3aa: CASSSTESSYNSPLHF

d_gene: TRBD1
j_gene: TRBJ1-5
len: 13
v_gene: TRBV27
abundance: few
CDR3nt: TGTGCCAGCAGCTGGACAGGGGATCAGCCCCAGCATTTT
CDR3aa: CASSWTGDQPQHF

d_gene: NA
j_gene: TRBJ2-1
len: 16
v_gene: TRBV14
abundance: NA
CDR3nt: TGTGCCAGCAGCCAAGATCGTTCCCGGGGCCTCAATGAGCAGTTCTTC
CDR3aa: CASSQDRSRGLNEQFF

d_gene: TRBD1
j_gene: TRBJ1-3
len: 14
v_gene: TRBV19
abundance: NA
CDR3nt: TGTGCCAGTAGTCGGACAGGGGATGGAAACACCATATATTTT
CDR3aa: CASSRTGDGNTIYF

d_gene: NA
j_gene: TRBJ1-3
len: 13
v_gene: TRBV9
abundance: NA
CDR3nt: TGTGCCAGCAGCGTAGTCCCTGGAAACACCATATATTTT
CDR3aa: CASSVVPGNTIYF

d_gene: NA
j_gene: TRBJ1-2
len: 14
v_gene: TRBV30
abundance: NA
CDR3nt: TGTGCCGGGGGGGGGACCGGGGGTCTCTATGGCTACACCTTC
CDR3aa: CAGGGTGGLYGYTF

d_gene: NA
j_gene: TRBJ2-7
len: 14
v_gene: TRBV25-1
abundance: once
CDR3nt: TGTGCCAGCAGTGACCGGGACCACTCCTACGAGCAGTACTTC
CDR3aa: CASSDRDHSYEQYF

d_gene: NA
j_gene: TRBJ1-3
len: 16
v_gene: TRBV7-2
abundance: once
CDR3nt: TGTGCCAGCAGTTACAGCTGGACGGACGCTGGAAACACCATATATTTT
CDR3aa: CASSYSWTDAGNTIYF

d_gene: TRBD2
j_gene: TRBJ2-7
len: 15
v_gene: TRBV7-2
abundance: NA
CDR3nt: TGTGCCAGCAGCGTCACCGGGACTAGCGGCCACGAGCAGTACTTC
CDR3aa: CASSVTGTSGHEQYF

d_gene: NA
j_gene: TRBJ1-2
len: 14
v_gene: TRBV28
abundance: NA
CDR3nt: TGTGCCAGCAGTTTATTGGCTGCTAACTATGGCTACACCTTC
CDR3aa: CASSLLAANYGYTF

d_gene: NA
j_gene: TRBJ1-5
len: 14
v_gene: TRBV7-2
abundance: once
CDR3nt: TGTGCCAGCAGCGGCGGGGTCGCAGCTCAGCCCCAGCATTTT
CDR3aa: CASSGGVAAQPQHF

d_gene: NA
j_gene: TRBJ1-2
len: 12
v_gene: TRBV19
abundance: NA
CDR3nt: TGTGCCAGTACTCCAGCAAACTATGGCTACACCTTC
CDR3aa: CASTPANYGYTF

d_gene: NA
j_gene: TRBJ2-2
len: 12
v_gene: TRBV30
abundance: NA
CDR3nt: TGTGCTCGGGGCGCGAACACCGGGGAGCTGTTTTTT
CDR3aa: CARGANTGELFF

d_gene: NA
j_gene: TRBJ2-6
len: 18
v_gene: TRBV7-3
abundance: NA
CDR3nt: TGTGCCAGCAGTCGTACAGGGATCGGGTTAACTGGGGCCAACGTCCTGACTTTC
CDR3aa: CASSRTGIGLTGANVLTF

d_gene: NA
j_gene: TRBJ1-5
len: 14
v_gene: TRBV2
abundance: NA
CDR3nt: TGTGCCAGCAGGATGGACACTGACAATCAGCCCCAGCATTTT
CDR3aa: CASRMDTDNQPQHF

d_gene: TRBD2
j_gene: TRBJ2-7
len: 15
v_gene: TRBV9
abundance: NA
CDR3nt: TGTGCCAGCAGCGTAGGAACAGCGGGGACCTACGAGCAGTACTTC
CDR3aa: CASSVGTAGTYEQYF

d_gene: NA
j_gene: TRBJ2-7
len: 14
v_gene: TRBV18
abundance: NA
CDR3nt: TGTGCCAGCTCACCATTGGGGGGGCTCGGGGAGCAGTACTTC
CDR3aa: CASSPLGGLGEQYF

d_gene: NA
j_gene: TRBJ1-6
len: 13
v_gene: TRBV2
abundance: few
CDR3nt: TGTGCCAGCAGGGGCAGTTTGGCTTCACCCCTCCACTTT
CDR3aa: CASRGSLASPLHF

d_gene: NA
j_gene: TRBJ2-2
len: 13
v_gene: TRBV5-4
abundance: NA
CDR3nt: TGTGCCAGCAGCTTGGACGGAACCGGGGAGCTGTTTTTT
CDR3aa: CASSLDGTGELFF

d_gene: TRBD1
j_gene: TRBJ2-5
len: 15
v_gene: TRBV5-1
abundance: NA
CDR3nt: TGCGCCAGCAGCTGGGTTCGACAGGGAAAAGAGACCCAGTACTTC
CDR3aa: CASSWVRQGKETQYF

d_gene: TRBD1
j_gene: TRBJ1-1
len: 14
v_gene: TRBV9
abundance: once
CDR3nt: TGTGCCAGCAGCGTAGATGCAGGGGGAACTGAAGCTTTCTTT
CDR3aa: CASSVDAGGTEAFF

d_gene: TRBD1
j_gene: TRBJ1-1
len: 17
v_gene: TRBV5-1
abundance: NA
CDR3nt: TGCGCCAGCAGCTTGGATCAAAGAGGGGGCGCAGGGACTGAAGCTTTCTTT
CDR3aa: CASSLDQRGGAGTEAFF

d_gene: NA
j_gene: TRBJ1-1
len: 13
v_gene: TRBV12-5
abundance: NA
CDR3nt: TGTGCTAGTGCGAAAGTTATGAACACTGAAGCTTTCTTT
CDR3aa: CASAKVMNTEAFF

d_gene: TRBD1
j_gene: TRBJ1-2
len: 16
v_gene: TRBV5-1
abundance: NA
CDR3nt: TGCGCCAGCAGCTTGGGAACCGGGACAGGGTTGGATGGCTACACCTTC
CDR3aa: CASSLGTGTGLDGYTF

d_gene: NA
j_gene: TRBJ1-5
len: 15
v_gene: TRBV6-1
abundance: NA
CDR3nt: TGTGCCAGCAGTGATAGTGGAGACAGCCGTAGGCCCCAGCATTTT
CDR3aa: CASSDSGDSRRPQHF